This TCR beta chain was profiled in a study of Graves' ophthalmopathy and Graves' hyperthyroidism (dated by TCRdb to 2016 to 2019). In the study overall: Peripheral blood was collected at initial diagnosis, prior to any treatment. The study used signatures of the TCR beta repertoire to tell Graves' ophthalmopathy apart from Graves' hyperthyroidism and to predict which patients would progress to ophthalmopathy. In total, some 140 blood samples were TCR-sequenced: some 40 ophthalmopathy, some 72 hyperthyroidism and approximately 17 hyperthyroidism-to-ophthalmopathy patients. To explore V-J signatures distinguishing ophthalmopathy from hyperthyroidism, a discovery set of about a hundred patients (roughly 45 ophthalmopathy, 57 stable hyperthyroidism) was enrolled. An independent validation cohort was composed of 18 hyperthyroidism patients and around 16 patients who later progressed from hyperthyroidism to ophthalmopathy. T-cell repertoires of thyroid tissue and blood were compared in over 5 hyperthyroidism patients. After sampling, hyperthyroidism patients received methimazole starting at 30 mg daily, and ophthalmopathy patients received high-dose intravenous methylprednisolone.

A single count supports this clonotype. The antigen it recognizes is unknown. One end of the junction is discordant with germline, which a read error may explain. For repertoire sequencing, the TCR beta CDR3 regions were amplified from RNA transcripts. A first-round RT-PCR used HTBI primers with the Qiagen OneStep RT-PCR kit, followed by a second-round multiplex PCR, size selection and purification. Libraries were sequenced paired-end with 100 bp reads on an Illumina HiSeq2000. The authors processed their data as follows. SOAPnuke was used for read processing, and reads with adapters, uncalled bases, a mean Phred below 15, or no exact constant-primer or identifier match were discarded. COPE v1.2.5 was used to merge high-quality paired reads. Clonotypes were defined as unique nucleotide sequences and were aligned to IMGT TRB V, D and J references using MiTCR v1.1. The analysis was limited to V-J combinations with a frequency above 0.0001, which together covered roughly 99% of repertoires. For each V-J combination, a TCR clonal expansion and chaos score was defined as F50 clonal expansion divided by the chaos observed in the TCRdist matrix. Welch's t-statistics and random forest were used to narrow the features down to approximately twelve V-J combinations, which were then fed into a naive Bayes classifier. The similarity between thyroid and blood repertoires was quantified using the Morisita-Horn index. The raw public reads went through TCRdb reprocessing: fastp at Q25, MiXCR clone calling, in-frame beta chains kept. Each CDR3 protein appears once, grouped with its most common genes and DNA. Clone size and V and J calls follow TCRdb, not the original study. The sample table contains 500,000 to 800,000 distinct CDR3 sequences; only one count was recorded for approximately 39% of them. The ten largest clones take up more than 2.5% of the sample.

From the cysteine up to the phenylalanine, the CDR3 has a length of 15 residues. Just CDR3 DNA is preserved here, 45 bases in frame from base 1. Looking up the germline V gene yields CDR1 ENHRY and CDR2 SYGVKD. The ophthalmopathy patients had moderately to severely active disease, with a Clinical Activity Score of 3 or higher, a NOSPECS grade of 4 or higher, and a disease duration of less than 3 months. Anyone with other autoimmune diseases, uncontrolled infections, pregnancy or lactation was excluded from the study. Clinical symptoms, serum thyroxine, TRAb, thyroid ultrasound and orbital computed tomography were used for diagnosis. PBMCs were isolated from more than 8 ml of fresh peripheral blood by Ficoll-Paque density gradient centrifugation. Total RNA was extracted with Trizol reagent and quality-checked on an Agilent 2100 Bioanalyzer. The full study reports these points: Among expanded thyroid clonotypes with frequency above 0.001, most also showed up in blood, which suggests that blood repertoires may reflect the thyroid immune response. In validation, the model predicted ophthalmopathy progression with more than 70% sensitivity and less than 80% specificity; fewer than 15 predicted patients were CT-confirmed with GO in a median of about 6.2 months. Ophthalmopathy was separated from stable hyperthyroidism by the 13-signature model with around 88% sensitivity and about 81% specificity in cross-validation and with 80%/75% in the test set. Sample size was not predetermined statistically, and investigators were not blinded to group allocation.

Material for sequencing was peripheral blood. This clonotype originated in an adult man with Graves' ophthalmopathy. The sequence is built from TRBV10-3 and TRBJ2-5; 7 bases in the junction line up with TRBD1. At the DNA level, the sequence is TGTGCCAGCAGTGAAAGGCGACAGGGCGCGGAGACCCAGTACTTC. This gives the protein CASSERRQGAETQYF.